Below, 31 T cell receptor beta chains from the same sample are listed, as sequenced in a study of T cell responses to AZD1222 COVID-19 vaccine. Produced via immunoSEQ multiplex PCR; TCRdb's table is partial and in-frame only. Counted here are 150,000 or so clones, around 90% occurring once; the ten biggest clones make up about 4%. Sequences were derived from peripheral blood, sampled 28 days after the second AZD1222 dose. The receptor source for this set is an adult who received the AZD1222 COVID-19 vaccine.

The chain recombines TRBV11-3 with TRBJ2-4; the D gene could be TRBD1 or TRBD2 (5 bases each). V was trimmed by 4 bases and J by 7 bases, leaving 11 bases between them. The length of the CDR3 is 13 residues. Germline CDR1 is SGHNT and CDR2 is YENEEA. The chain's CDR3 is CASSSRRGNIQYF. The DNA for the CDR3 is TGTGCCAGCAGCTCCCGCCGGGGCAACATTCAGTACTTC.

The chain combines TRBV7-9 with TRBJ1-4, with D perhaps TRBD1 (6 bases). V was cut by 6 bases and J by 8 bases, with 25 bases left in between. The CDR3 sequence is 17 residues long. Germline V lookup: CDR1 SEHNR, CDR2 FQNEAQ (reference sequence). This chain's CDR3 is CASRRKSVTTGSEKLFF. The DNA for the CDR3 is TGTGCCAGCAGACGCAAATCCGTGACAACAGGGTCCGAAAAACTGTTTTTT.

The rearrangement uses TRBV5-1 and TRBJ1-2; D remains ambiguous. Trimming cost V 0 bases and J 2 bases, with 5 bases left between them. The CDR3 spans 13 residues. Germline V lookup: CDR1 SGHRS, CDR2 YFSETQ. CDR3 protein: CASSLGRNYGYTF. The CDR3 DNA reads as TGCGCCAGCAGCTTGGGACGGAACTATGGCTACACCTTC.

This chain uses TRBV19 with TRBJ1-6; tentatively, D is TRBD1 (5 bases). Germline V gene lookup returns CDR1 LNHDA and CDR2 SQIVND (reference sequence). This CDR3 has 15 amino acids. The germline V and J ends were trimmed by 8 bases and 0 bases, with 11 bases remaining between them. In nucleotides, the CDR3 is TGTGCCAGTTCTATGGGGCGCTCCTATAATTCACCCCTCCACTTT. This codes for CASSMGRSYNSPLHF.

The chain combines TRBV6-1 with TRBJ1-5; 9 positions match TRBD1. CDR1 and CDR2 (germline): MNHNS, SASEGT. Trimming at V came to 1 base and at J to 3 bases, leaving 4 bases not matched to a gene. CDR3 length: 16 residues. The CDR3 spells CASSEGGTGFNQPQHF. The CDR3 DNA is TGTGCCAGCAGTGAAGGTGGGACAGGGTTCAATCAGCCCCAGCATTTT.

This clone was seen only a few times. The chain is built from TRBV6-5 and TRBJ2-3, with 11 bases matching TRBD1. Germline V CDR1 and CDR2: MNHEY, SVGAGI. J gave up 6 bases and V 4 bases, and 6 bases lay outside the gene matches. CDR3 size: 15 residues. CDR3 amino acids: CASSLGQGAVDTQYF. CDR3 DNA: TGTGCCAGCAGTTTAGGACAGGGGGCGGTGGATACGCAGTATTTT.

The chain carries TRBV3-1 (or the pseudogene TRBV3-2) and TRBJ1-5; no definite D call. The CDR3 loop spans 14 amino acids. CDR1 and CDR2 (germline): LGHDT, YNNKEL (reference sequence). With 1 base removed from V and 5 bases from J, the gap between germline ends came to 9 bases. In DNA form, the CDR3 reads TGTGCCAGCAGCCAAGCCCACGGAGATCAGCCCCAGCATTTT. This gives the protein CASSQAHGDQPQHF.

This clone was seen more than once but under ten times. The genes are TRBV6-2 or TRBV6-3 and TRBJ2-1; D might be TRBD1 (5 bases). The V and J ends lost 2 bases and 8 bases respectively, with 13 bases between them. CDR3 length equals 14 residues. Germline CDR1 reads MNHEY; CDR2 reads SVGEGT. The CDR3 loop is CASSYVRVGDEQFF. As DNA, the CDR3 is TGTGCCAGCAGTTACGTCAGGGTAGGGGATGAGCAGTTCTTC.

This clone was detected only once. The CDR3 region is CASSWGVMHTEAFF. In DNA form, the CDR3 reads TGTGCCAGCAGCTGGGGCGTAATGCACACTGAAGCTTTCTTT. This chain joins TRBV5-6 and TRBJ1-1, with TRBD1 as a possible D gene (5 bases). Trimming cost V 3 bases and J 3 bases, with 12 bases left between them. This CDR3 contains 14 residues. Germline CDR1 SGHDT, CDR2 YYEEEE.

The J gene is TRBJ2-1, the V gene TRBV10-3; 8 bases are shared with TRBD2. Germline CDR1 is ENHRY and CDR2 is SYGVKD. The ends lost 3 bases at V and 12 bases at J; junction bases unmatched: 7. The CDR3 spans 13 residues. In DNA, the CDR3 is TGTGCCATCAGTGACTCGCGAGCGGGAGCGCAGTTCTTC. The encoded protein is CAISDSRAGAQFF.

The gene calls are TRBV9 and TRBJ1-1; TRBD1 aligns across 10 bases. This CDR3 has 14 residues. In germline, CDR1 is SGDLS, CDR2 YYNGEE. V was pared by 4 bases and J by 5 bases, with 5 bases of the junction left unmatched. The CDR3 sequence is CASSLGQGRTEAFF. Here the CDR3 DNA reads TGTGCCAGCAGCTTGGGACAGGGGAGGACTGAAGCTTTCTTT.

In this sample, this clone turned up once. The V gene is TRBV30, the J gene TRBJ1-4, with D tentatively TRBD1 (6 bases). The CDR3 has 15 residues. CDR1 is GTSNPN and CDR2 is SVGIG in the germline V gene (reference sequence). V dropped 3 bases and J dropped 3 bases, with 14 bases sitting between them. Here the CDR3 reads CAWRQGKGPNEKLFF. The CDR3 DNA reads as TGTGCCTGGAGGCAGGGGAAGGGCCCTAATGAAAAACTGTTTTTT.

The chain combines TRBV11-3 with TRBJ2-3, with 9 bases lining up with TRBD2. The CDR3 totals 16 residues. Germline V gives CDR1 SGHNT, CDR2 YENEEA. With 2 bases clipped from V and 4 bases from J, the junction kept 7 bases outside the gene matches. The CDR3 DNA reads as TGTGCCAGCAGCTTAACCGGGACTAGCCCTTCAGATACGCAGTATTTT. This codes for CASSLTGTSPSDTQYF.

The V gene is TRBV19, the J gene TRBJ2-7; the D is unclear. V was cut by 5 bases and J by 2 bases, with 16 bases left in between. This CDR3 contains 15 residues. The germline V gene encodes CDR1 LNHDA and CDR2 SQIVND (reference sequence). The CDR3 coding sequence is TGTGCCAGTAGTGCAAAGTCAGAAAGCCCCTACGAGCAGTACTTC. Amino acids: CASSAKSESPYEQYF.

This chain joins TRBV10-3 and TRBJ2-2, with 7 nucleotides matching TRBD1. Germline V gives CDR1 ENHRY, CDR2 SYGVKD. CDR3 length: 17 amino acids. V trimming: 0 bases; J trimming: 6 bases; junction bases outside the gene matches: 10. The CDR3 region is CAISESTWDRKAGELFF. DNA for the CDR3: TGTGCCATCAGTGAGTCGACTTGGGACAGAAAGGCCGGGGAGCTGTTTTTT.

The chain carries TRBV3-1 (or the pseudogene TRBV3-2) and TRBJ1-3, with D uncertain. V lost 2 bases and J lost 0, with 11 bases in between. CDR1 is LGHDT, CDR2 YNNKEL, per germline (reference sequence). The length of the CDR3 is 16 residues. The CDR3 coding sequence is TGTGCCAGCAGCCAATTGATCGGGATCTCTGGAAACACCATATATTTT. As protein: CASSQLIGISGNTIYF.

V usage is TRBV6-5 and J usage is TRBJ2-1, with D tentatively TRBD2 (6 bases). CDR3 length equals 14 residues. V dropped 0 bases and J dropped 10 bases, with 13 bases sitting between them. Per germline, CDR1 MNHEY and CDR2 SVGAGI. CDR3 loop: CASSYSSGVLEQFF. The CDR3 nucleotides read TGTGCCAGCAGTTACTCATCGGGGGTTTTAGAGCAGTTCTTC.

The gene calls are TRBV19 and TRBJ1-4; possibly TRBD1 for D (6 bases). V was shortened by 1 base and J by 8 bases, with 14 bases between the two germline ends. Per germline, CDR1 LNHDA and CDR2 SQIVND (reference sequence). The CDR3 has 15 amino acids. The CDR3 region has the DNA TGTGCCAGTAGTATAGGGGGGGGCGTCGAGGAAAAACTGTTTTTT. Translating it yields CASSIGGGVEEKLFF.

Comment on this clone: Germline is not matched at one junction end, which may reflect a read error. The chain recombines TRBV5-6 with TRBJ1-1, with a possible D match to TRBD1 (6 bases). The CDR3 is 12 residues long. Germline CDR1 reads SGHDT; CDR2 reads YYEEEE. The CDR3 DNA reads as TGTGCCAGCAGCTCCCTCGACAGGCCCTCGTGCTTT. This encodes CASSSLDRPSCF. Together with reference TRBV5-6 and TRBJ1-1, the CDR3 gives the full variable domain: DAGVTQSPTHLIKTRGQQVTLRCSPKSGHDTVSWYQQALGQGPQFIFQYYEEEERQRGNFPDRFSGHQFPNYSSELNVNALLLGDSALYLCASSSLDRPSCFGQGTRLTVV.

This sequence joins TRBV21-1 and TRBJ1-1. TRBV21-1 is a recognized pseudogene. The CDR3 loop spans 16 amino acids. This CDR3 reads CASSKASGRGRTEAFF. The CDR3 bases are TGTGCCAGCAGCAAAGCATCTGGTCGGGGGAGAACTGAAGCTTTCTTT.

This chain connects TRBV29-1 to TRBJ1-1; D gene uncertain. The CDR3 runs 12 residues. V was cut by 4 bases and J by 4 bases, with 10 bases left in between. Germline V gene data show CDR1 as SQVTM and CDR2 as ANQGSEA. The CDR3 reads CSVGGRITEAFF. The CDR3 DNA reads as TGCAGCGTTGGAGGGCGGATCACTGAAGCTTTCTTT.

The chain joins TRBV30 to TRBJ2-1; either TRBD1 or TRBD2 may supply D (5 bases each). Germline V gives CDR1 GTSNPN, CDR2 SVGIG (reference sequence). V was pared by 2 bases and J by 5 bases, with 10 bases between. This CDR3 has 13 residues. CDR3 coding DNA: TGTGCCTGGAGTTTCGGGGCCGACAATGAGCAGTTCTTC. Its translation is CAWSFGADNEQFF.

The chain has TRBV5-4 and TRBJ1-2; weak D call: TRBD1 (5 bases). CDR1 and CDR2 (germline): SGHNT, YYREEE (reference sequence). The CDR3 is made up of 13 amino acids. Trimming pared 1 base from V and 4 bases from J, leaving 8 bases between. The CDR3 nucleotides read TGTGCCAGCAGCTTGAGGGGAAGCTATGGCTACACCTTC. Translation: CASSLRGSYGYTF. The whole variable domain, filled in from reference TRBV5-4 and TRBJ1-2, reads ETGVTQSPTHLIKTRGQQVTLRCSSQSGHNTVSWYQQALGQGPQFIFQYYREEENGRGNFPPRFSGLQFPNYSSELNVNALELDDSALYLCASSLRGSYGYTFGSGTRLTVV.

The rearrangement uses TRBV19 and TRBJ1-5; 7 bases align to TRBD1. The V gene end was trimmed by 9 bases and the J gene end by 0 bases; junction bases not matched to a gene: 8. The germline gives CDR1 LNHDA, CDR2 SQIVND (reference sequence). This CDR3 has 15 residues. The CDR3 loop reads CASVRGQYSNQPQHF. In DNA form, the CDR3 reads TGTGCCAGCGTACGGGGACAGTATAGCAATCAGCCCCAGCATTTT.

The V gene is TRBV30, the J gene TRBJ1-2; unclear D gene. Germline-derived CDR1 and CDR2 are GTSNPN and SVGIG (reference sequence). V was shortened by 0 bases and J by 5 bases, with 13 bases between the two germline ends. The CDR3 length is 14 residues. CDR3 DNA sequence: TGTGCCTGGAGTGTCCCGACCGGCAGTTATGGCTACACCTTC. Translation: CAWSVPTGSYGYTF.

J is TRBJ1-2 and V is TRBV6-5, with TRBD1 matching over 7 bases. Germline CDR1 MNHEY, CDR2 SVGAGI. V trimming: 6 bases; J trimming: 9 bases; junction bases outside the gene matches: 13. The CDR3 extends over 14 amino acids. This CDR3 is CASSFDRAPLRYTF. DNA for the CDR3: TGTGCCAGCAGCTTTGACAGGGCGCCGTTACGCTACACCTTC.

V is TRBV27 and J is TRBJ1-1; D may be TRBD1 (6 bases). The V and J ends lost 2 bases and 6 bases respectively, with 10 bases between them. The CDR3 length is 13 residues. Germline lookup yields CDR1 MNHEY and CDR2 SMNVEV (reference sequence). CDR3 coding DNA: TGTGCCAGCAGTTTAGGGGGGCTTCCTGAAGCTTTCTTT. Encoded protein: CASSLGGLPEAFF.

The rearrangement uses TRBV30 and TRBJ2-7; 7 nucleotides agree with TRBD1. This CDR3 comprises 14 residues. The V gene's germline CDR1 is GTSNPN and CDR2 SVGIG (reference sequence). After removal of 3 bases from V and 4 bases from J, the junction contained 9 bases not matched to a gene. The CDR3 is CAWSGQDRIYEQYF. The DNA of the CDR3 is TGTGCCTGGAGCGGCCAGGACAGGATATACGAGCAGTACTTC.

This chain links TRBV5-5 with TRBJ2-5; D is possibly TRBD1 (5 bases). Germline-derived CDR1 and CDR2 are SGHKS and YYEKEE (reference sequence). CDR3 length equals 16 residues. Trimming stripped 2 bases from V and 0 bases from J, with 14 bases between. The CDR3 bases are TGTGCCAGCAGCTTTGGGGCAGAGCTGTACCAAGAGACCCAGTACTTC. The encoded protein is CASSFGAELYQETQYF.

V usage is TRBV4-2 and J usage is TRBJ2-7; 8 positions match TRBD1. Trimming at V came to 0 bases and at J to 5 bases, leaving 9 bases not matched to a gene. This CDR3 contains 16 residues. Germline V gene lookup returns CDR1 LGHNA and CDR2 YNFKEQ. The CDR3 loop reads CASSQEEWTGLDEQYF. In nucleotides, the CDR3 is TGTGCCAGCAGCCAAGAAGAATGGACAGGGCTCGACGAGCAGTACTTC.

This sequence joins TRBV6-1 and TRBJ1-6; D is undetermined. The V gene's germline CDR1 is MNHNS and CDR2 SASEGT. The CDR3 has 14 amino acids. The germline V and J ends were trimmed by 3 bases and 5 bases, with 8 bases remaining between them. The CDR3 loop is CASSEGFNNSPLHF. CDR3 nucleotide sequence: TGTGCCAGCAGTGAGGGATTCAATAATTCACCCCTCCACTTT.